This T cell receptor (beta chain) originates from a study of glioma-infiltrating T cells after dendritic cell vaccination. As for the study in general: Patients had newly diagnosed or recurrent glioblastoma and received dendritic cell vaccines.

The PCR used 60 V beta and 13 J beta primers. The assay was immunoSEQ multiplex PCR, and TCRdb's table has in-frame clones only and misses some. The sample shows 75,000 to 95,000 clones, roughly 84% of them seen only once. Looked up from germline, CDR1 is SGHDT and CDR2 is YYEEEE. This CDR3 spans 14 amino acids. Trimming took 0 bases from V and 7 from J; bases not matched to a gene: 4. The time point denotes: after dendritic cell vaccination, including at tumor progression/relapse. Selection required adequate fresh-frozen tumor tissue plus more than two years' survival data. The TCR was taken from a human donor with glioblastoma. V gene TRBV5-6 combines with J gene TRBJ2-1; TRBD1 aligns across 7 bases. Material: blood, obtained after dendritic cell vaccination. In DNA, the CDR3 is TGTGCCAGCAGCTTGGGACAGGGAAGGAATGAGCAGTTCTTC. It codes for CASSLGQGRNEQFF. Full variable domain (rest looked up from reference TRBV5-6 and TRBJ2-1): DAGVTQSPTHLIKTRGQQVTLRCSPKSGHDTVSWYQQALGQGPQFIFQYYEEEERQRGNFPDRFSGHQFPNYSSELNVNALLLGDSALYLCASSLGQGRNEQFFGPGTRLTVL.